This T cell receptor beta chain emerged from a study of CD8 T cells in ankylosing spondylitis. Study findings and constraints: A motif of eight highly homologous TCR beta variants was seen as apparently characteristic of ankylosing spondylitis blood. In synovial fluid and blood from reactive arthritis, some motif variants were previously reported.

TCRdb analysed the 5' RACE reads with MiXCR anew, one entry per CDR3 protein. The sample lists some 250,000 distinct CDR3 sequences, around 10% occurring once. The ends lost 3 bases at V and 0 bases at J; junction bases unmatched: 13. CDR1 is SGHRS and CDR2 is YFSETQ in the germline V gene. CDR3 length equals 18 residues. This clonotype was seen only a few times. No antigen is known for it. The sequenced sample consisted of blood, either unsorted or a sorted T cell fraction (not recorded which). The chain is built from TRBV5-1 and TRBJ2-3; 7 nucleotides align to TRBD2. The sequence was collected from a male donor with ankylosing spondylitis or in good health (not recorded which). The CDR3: CASSSDSGTTTSTDTQYF. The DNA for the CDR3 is TGCGCCAGCAGCTCCGACTCCGGGACTACCACCAGCACAGATACGCAGTATTTT.